This T cell receptor (beta chain) was observed in a study of T-cell memory formation after mild COVID-19. General study findings and limits: Pre-infection memory held some responding clones, suggesting pre-existing cross-reactive T cells responded. Unconfirmed was the SARS-CoV-2 specificity of second-wave clones that peaked on day 37. Day 15 to 85 contracting clones showed balanced CD4/CD8; day 15 to 37 expanders favored CD4+.

This clonotype was observed a handful of times. What it binds is not known. Via MiXCR, TCRdb re-called the 5' RACE reads, giving one row per CDR3 protein. The data show about 400,000 distinct CDR3 sequences, with 15% to 20% seen just once and around a fifth held by the top ten. The germline V gene has CDR1 SNHLY and CDR2 FYNNEI. V shed 7 bases and J shed 7 bases, with 19 bases lying between them. The CDR3 has 15 amino acids. This chain joins TRBV2 and TRBJ2-2; a weak D match, TRBD2 (6 bases). Sequenced input: PBMCs or a T cell subset sorted from them (not recorded which). This TCR was sampled from a man aged 18 to 30 who had mild COVID-19 (a few samples of this study predate the infection). Cell type and time point are not known. CDR3 nucleotides: TGTGCCAGCATTAAAGGGACTCAAGGTGGCGGGGAGCTGTTTTTT. Its protein is CASIKGTQGGGELFF.